This TCR beta chain was documented in a study of T cell repertoires in cytomegalovirus infection. Study-wide context: Indications of both CMV infection and matching HLA type were provided by public TCR beta signatures.

Whole-study findings and limits: Cumulative frequency (of public TCR beta family members) identified carriers of CMV plus the relevant HLA. What dominated the ex vivo response were HLA-C-restricted CMV-specific TCR beta clonotypes.

TCRdb reprocessed the reads via MiXCR and lists one record per CDR3 protein. The repertoire has approximately 120,000 distinct CDR3 sequences, more than 25% of them found once; the top ten carry 58%. This clonotype was observed a few times. Antigen: not known. This TCR came from a human donor in good health (CMV status not recorded). Some clones in this sample may be carry-over from other donors' samples. The source material was CD8+ T cells from cultured PBMCs, sampled from culture after CMV antigen stimulation.

CDR3 sequence: CASSQGSRNEQYF. CDR3 bases: TGTGCCAGCAGCCAAGGGAGCAGGAACGAGCAGTACTTC. V and J are TRBV11-2 and TRBJ2-7; a possible D gene is TRBD2 (5 bases). CDR1 and CDR2 (germline): SGHAT, FQNNGV. The CDR3 runs 13 residues. V was shortened by 5 bases and J by 5 bases, with 13 bases between the two germline ends.